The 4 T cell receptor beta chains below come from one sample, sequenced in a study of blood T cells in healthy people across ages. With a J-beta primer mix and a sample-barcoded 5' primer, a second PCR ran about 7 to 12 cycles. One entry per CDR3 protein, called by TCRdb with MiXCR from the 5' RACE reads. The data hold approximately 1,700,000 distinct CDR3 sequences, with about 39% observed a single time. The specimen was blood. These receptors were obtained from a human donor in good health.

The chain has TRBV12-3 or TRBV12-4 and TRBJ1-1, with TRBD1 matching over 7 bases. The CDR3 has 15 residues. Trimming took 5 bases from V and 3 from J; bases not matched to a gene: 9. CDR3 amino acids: CASSRTGAGDTEAFF. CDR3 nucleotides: TGTGCCAGCAGTAGAACAGGGGCAGGAGACACTGAAGCTTTCTTT.

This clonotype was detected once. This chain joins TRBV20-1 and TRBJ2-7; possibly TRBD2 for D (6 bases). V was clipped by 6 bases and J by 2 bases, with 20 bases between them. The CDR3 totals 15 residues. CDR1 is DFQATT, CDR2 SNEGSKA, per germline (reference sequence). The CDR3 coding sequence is TGCAGTGCGGCAGAGGTGGGACGGAGGGCCTACGAGCAGTACTTC. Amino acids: CSAAEVGRRAYEQYF.

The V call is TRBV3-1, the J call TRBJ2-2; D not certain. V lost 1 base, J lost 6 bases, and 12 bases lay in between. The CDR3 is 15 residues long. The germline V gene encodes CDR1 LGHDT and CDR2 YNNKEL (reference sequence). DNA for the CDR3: TGTGCCAGCAGCCAAGGAGGATTTTTAGCCGGGGAGCTGTTTTTT. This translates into CASSQGGFLAGELFF.

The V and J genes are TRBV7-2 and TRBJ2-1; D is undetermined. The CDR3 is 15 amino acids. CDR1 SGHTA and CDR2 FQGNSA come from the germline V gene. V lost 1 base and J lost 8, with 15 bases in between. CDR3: CASSLGIPGLDEQFF. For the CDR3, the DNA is TGTGCCAGCAGCTTAGGCATCCCAGGCTTGGATGAGCAGTTCTTC.